The next 18 T cell receptor beta chains were all read from a single sample in a study of T cell clones after liver transplantation (dated by TCRdb to the late 2010s). The method behind the library was the immunoSEQ multiplex PCR assay. Sourced from immuneACCESS, this table was stored by TCRdb with only in-frame sequences that have V and J called. A share of the clones is absent; for the studies checked, an unresolved V gene accounts for under half, and the remainder has no known explanation. Present in this sample are roughly 23,000 clones, 93% of which were seen just once. In total, the top ten clones hold roughly 25% of the sample. The material was CD8+ T cells from blood, obtained nearly 26 months after liver transplant. Receptors were obtained from a human patient who received a liver transplant. Some T cells may derive from the graft donor when a transplant has been performed.

In DNA form, the CDR3 reads TGTGCCAGCAGTGGAACTAGCGGAGAGCAGTTCTTC. Translated: CASSGTSGEQFF. The chain joins TRBV27 to TRBJ2-1; 8 bases fit TRBD2. Germline trimming cut 5 bases from V and 10 bases from J; bases unmatched to any gene: 4. The CDR3 loop spans 12 amino acids. In germline, CDR1 is MNHEY, CDR2 SMNVEV (reference sequence).

The CDR3 sequence: CASSPTDRAGNTIYF. The CDR3 DNA reads TGCGCCAGCAGCCCGACTGACAGGGCTGGAAACACCATATATTTT. V and J are TRBV4-3 and TRBJ1-3, with 7 positions matching TRBD1. The CDR3 has 15 amino acids. Germline V gene data show CDR1 as LGHNA and CDR2 as YSLEER. Trimming at V came to 4 bases and at J to 2 bases, leaving 5 bases not matched to a gene.

The chain employs TRBV7-2 and TRBJ2-7; D tentatively fits TRBD1 or TRBD2 (5 bases each). The germline V and J ends were trimmed by 5 bases and 4 bases, with 15 bases remaining between them. CDR3 length: 14 residues. CDR1 and CDR2 from the germline V gene are SGHTA and FQGNSA. The CDR3 DNA reads TGTGCCAGCAGCCCCCTGGGGGTGGGGTACGAGCAGTACTTC. It codes for CASSPLGVGYEQYF.

The J gene is TRBJ1-1, the V gene TRBV28, with D uncertain. The CDR3 length is 15 residues. Germline CDR1 MDHEN, CDR2 SYDVKM. Between the trimmed V and J ends, which lost 5 bases and 3 bases, there was a span of 16 bases. The CDR3 reads CASSPGLSGYTEAFF. CDR3 nucleotide sequence: TGTGCCAGCAGTCCCGGACTGTCTGGGTACACTGAAGCTTTCTTT.

The chain combines TRBV11-3 with TRBJ1-1, with D unresolved. The germline V and J ends were trimmed by 4 bases and 0 bases, with 18 bases remaining between them. The CDR3 covers 17 residues. Germline V gives CDR1 SGHNT, CDR2 YENEEA. CDR3 sequence: CASSSPIRGPVNTEAFF. The CDR3 bases are TGTGCCAGCAGCTCACCTATACGGGGTCCGGTGAACACTGAAGCTTTCTTT.

The chain has TRBV4-1 and TRBJ2-5; TRBD1 matches 9 bases. Looked up from germline, CDR1 is MGHRA and CDR2 is YSYEKL. V was pared by 5 bases and J by 1 base, with 5 bases of the junction left unmatched. CDR3 length: 15 residues. The CDR3: CASSFRTGAQETQYF. The CDR3 region has the DNA TGCGCCAGCAGCTTTCGGACAGGGGCCCAAGAGACCCAGTACTTC.

The rearrangement links TRBV11-2 to TRBJ2-7; 13 bases are shared with TRBD2. The germline V gene has CDR1 SGHAT and CDR2 FQNNGV. J lost 4 bases, V lost 3 bases, and 12 bases had no gene match. This CDR3 has 18 residues. The CDR3 sequence: CASSFGTSGTAAGYEQYF. DNA of the CDR3: TGTGCCAGCAGCTTCGGGACTAGCGGGACCGCAGCAGGTTACGAGCAGTACTTC.

The rearrangement joins TRBV15 to TRBJ2-7, with D possibly being TRBD1 (6 bases). The CDR3 totals 13 residues. V shed 8 bases and J shed 3 bases, with 14 bases lying between them. Germline CDR1 reads LNHNV; CDR2 reads YYDKDF (reference sequence). The CDR3, as DNA: TGTGCCACCCGACGGACAGACCACTACGAGCAGTACTTC. Residues: CATRRTDHYEQYF.

This chain connects TRBV7-9 to TRBJ1-2; D is possibly TRBD1 (5 bases). V was shortened by 5 bases and J by 0 bases, with 7 bases between the two germline ends. The CDR3 extends over 13 amino acids. CDR1 and CDR2 (germline): SEHNR, FQNEAQ (reference sequence). CDR3 protein: CASSQGTNYGYTF. Written as DNA, the CDR3 is TGTGCCAGCAGCCAGGGAACTAACTATGGCTACACCTTC.

The chain links TRBV27 to TRBJ2-5; 8 bases agree with TRBD1. The CDR3 has 14 residues. The germline V gene encodes CDR1 MNHEY and CDR2 SMNVEV (reference sequence). The V and J ends lost 5 bases and 2 bases, in that order; junction bases with no gene match: 4. Here the CDR3 reads CASSPGGWQETQYF. As DNA, the CDR3 is TGTGCCAGCAGTCCAGGGGGCTGGCAAGAGACCCAGTACTTC.

The chain couples TRBV5-6 to TRBJ2-4; D is unclear. V lost 5 bases and J 0 bases, leaving 12 bases between the germline ends. Germline CDR1 reads SGHDT; CDR2 reads YYEEEE. The CDR3 length is 15 residues. In nucleotides, the CDR3 is TGTGCCAGCAGTGAAGCCGGTATAGCCAAAAACATTCAGTACTTC. Amino acid sequence: CASSEAGIAKNIQYF.

This clone was seen just once. The genes are TRBV4-1 and TRBJ1-1; no clear D. The germline gives CDR1 MGHRA, CDR2 YSYEKL. V lost 4 bases and J 0 bases, leaving 9 bases between the germline ends. This CDR3 region has 14 residues. Here the CDR3 DNA reads TGCGCCAGCAGCCCCGGGAGCCTGAACACTGAAGCTTTCTTT. It codes for CASSPGSLNTEAFF.

This clone was recorded only once. This sequence joins TRBV9 and TRBJ2-1, with TRBD2 identical over 9 bases. V shed 1 base and J 7 bases; nucleotides not matched to a gene: 12. The CDR3 spans 17 residues. The V gene's germline CDR1 is SGDLS and CDR2 YYNGEE. The CDR3 DNA reads as TGTGCCAGCAGCGTACGGGTAGCGGGAGAGAGAATTAATGAGCAGTTCTTC. It encodes CASSVRVAGERINEQFF.

The rearrangement uses TRBV16 and TRBJ2-7; D not resolved. V was pared by 4 bases and J by 0 bases, with 7 bases between. This CDR3 spans 13 amino acids. Germline CDR1 KGHSY, CDR2 FQNENV. The DNA for the CDR3 is TGTGCCAGCAGCCGGACGGACTCCTACGAGCAGTACTTC. Its protein product is CASSRTDSYEQYF.

The rearrangement joins TRBV2 to TRBJ1-4; maybe TRBD1 (5 bases). The germline V gene encodes CDR1 SNHLY and CDR2 FYNNEI. CDR3 length equals 15 residues. The ends were cut back, 3 bases at V and 7 bases at J, with 15 bases in the middle. CDR3 sequence: CASSERTREVEKLFF. The CDR3 DNA is TGTGCCAGCAGTGAGCGGACAAGGGAGGTTGAAAAACTGTTTTTT.

V and J are TRBV6-5 and TRBJ2-7; TRBD1 matches 8 bases. Germline assignment: CDR1 MNHEY and CDR2 SVGAGI. This CDR3 contains 14 residues. With 5 bases clipped from V and 1 base from J, the junction kept 4 bases outside the gene matches. CDR3 amino acids: CASSAGGSSYEQYF. As DNA, the CDR3 is TGTGCCAGCAGTGCAGGGGGCTCTTCCTACGAGCAGTACTTC.

This clone was counted only a few times. CDR3 in DNA: TGTGCCAGCAGTGATGGGTCAGGGGCCCTCCCCCCCACCTTC. Amino acids: CASSDGSGALPPTF. This chain joins TRBV5-4 and TRBJ1-2, with D possibly being TRBD1 (6 bases). V was pared by 5 bases and J by 13 bases, with 24 bases between. Germline loops: CDR1 SGHNT, CDR2 YYREEE (reference sequence). The CDR3 extends over 14 amino acids.

The chain links TRBV19 to TRBJ2-1; the D gene is possibly TRBD2 (6 bases). The CDR3 has 15 residues. V was cut by 7 bases and J by 5 bases, with 18 bases left in between. Germline V gives CDR1 LNHDA, CDR2 SQIVND (reference sequence). The CDR3 protein is CASKTIAERNNEQFF. The CDR3 DNA follows: TGTGCCAGTAAAACCATAGCGGAACGGAACAATGAGCAGTTCTTC.